These 24 T cell receptor beta chains were sequenced from one sample in a study of blood T cell repertoires in COVID-19. The assay was immunoSEQ multiplex PCR, and TCRdb's table has in-frame clones only and misses some. Of roughly 250,000 clones detected, 80% to 90% appear once; the ten largest clones hold around 0.98%. The sample was peripheral blood. These receptors all come from a man aged 40-50 years with acute or convalescent COVID-19.

This chain links TRBV5-1 with TRBJ2-7, with a tentative D call TRBD2 (5 bases). Germline assignment: CDR1 SGHRS and CDR2 YFSETQ. The length of the CDR3 is 15 residues. Deletions cut 4 bases from V and 0 bases from J, with 14 bases between. CDR3 DNA sequence: TGCGCCAGCAGCATAGACTCAACTAGCTCCTACGAGCAGTACTTC. Translating gives CASSIDSTSSYEQYF.

The chain couples TRBV10-3 to TRBJ1-1; 8 nucleotides match TRBD1. Germline V gives CDR1 ENHRY, CDR2 SYGVKD. The J segment lost 5 bases and the V segment lost 6 bases, leaving 2 bases of the junction unmatched. The CDR3 runs 12 residues. CDR3 in amino acids: CAIRDRDTEAFF. DNA of the CDR3: TGTGCCATCAGGGACAGGGATACTGAAGCTTTCTTT.

This clone has just a few counts. The gene calls are TRBV7-3 and TRBJ2-1, with D unresolved. V lost 1 base, J lost 8 bases, and 9 bases lay in between. CDR1 is SGHTA and CDR2 is FQGTGA in the germline V gene. This CDR3 comprises 13 residues. The CDR3 is CASSLIAKDEQFF. CDR3 coding DNA: TGTGCCAGCAGCTTAATAGCTAAGGATGAGCAGTTCTTC.

This chain joins TRBV6-1 and TRBJ2-5; TRBD2 matches at 9 bases. V was pared by 5 bases and J by 3 bases, with 10 bases of the junction left unmatched. CDR3 length equals 16 residues. Germline V gives CDR1 MNHNS, CDR2 SASEGT. The DNA for the CDR3 is TGTGCCAGCAGTCAAGGGACTAGCCGACCAAAAGAGACCCAGTACTTC. Protein sequence: CASSQGTSRPKETQYF.

The rearrangement links TRBV19 to TRBJ1-1, with D unresolved. The CDR3 covers 12 residues. Per the germline V gene, CDR1 is LNHDA and CDR2 is SQIVND (reference sequence). Deletions cut 6 bases from V and 1 base from J, with 6 bases between. The CDR3 region is CASSQSNTEAFF. CDR3 DNA: TGTGCCAGTAGCCAGTCGAACACTGAAGCTTTCTTT.

This clone was counted only a few times. The J gene is TRBJ1-2, the V gene TRBV30; D gene ambiguous. CDR1 GTSNPN and CDR2 SVGIG come from the germline V gene (reference sequence). The CDR3 is made up of 12 amino acids. Trimming pared 3 bases from V and 6 bases from J, leaving 11 bases between. CDR3 in DNA: TGTGCCTGGAGCCCCCAACAGAATGGCTACACCTTC. Encoded protein: CAWSPQQNGYTF. The full variable domain, its missing parts supplied by reference TRBV30 and TRBJ1-2, is SQTIHQWPATLVQPVGSPLSLECTVEGTSNPNLYWYRQAAGRGLQLLFYSVGIGQISSEVPQNLSASRPQDRQFILSSKKLLLSDSGFYLCAWSPQQNGYTFGSGTRLTVV.

This clone turned up a few times. The chain combines TRBV20-1 with TRBJ1-2, with a tentative D call TRBD1 (6 bases). CDR3 size: 15 residues. The V end was cut by 3 bases, the J end by 8 bases, with 22 bases between. Germline CDR1 DFQATT, CDR2 SNEGSKA (reference sequence). The CDR3 protein is CSASPRIIGGQGYTF. DNA of the CDR3: TGCAGTGCTAGTCCCCGGATAATCGGGGGGCAGGGCTACACCTTC.

V usage is TRBV6-5 and J usage is TRBJ1-5; D is unclear. V dropped 6 bases and J dropped 3 bases, with 3 bases sitting between them. The CDR3 sequence is 11 residues long. The germline V gene encodes CDR1 MNHEY and CDR2 SVGAGI. CDR3 residues: CASRLNQPQHF. CDR3 sequence (DNA): TGTGCCAGCAGACTCAATCAGCCCCAGCATTTT.

The chain joins TRBV15 to TRBJ1-3, with 8 bases fitting TRBD1. The V gene's germline CDR1 is LNHNV and CDR2 YYDKDF (reference sequence). V was pared by 4 bases and J by 0 bases, with 2 bases of the junction left unmatched. The CDR3 is 15 residues long. CDR3 residues: CATSTGGVSGNTIYF. In DNA form, the CDR3 reads TGTGCCACCAGCACAGGGGGCGTCTCTGGAAACACCATATATTTT.

The chain has TRBV6-6 and TRBJ2-1, with D uncertain. V was trimmed by 5 bases and J by 4 bases, leaving 6 bases between them. The CDR3 extends over 12 amino acids. Germline V CDR1 and CDR2: MNHNY, SVGAGI (reference sequence). CDR3 nucleotides: TGTGCCAGCAGTAACGGGTACAATGAGCAGTTCTTC. It encodes CASSNGYNEQFF.

The genes are TRBV2 and TRBJ1-6, with D possibly matching TRBD1 (6 bases). Germline CDR1 and CDR2: SNHLY and FYNNEI. The V end was cut by 3 bases, the J end by 10 bases, with 16 bases between. The CDR3 covers 15 residues. The CDR3 loop reads CASSEQGSVKSPLHF. CDR3 sequence (DNA): TGTGCCAGCAGTGAGCAGGGGAGTGTAAAATCACCCCTCCACTTT.

The chain carries TRBV30 and TRBJ1-3; D is possibly TRBD1 (6 bases). CDR1 and CDR2 (germline): GTSNPN, SVGIG (reference sequence). Trimming removed 2 bases at V and 0 bases at J, with 11 bases between. This CDR3 contains 15 residues. The CDR3 DNA reads TGTGCCTGGAGTCTCCAGGGGCTCTCTGGAAACACCATATATTTT. Its protein is CAWSLQGLSGNTIYF.

This chain uses TRBV5-4 with TRBJ2-7; no clear D. CDR1 is SGHNT, CDR2 YYREEE, per germline (reference sequence). V shed 5 bases and J shed 4 bases, with 7 bases lying between them. The CDR3 sequence is 11 residues long. This chain's CDR3 is CASSSQYEQYF. DNA of the CDR3: TGTGCCAGCAGTTCACAGTACGAGCAGTACTTC. Filled out from reference TRBV5-4 and TRBJ2-7, the complete variable domain reads ETGVTQSPTHLIKTRGQQVTLRCSSQSGHNTVSWYQQALGQGPQFIFQYYREEENGRGNFPPRFSGLQFPNYSSELNVNALELDDSALYLCASSSQYEQYFGPGTRLTVT.

The rearrangement joins TRBV5-1 to TRBJ2-7, with TRBD1 matching 9 bases. The germline V gene encodes CDR1 SGHRS and CDR2 YFSETQ. V was clipped by 4 bases and J by 0 bases; unmatched bases: 8. The CDR3 is 16 residues long. The CDR3 loop is CASSTGTGLSSYEQYF. CDR3 sequence (DNA): TGCGCCAGCAGCACAGGGACAGGGCTGAGCTCCTACGAGCAGTACTTC.

The chain is built from TRBV3-1 (or the pseudogene TRBV3-2) and TRBJ2-1; 11 bases match TRBD2. The V segment lost 4 bases and the J segment 2 bases; nucleotides outside the gene matches: 1. The CDR3 runs 15 residues. CDR1 is LGHDT and CDR2 is YNNKEL in the germline V gene (reference sequence). CDR3 coding DNA: TGTGCCAGCAGCCTTAGCGGGGGGGCCTACAATGAGCAGTTCTTC. Translation gives CASSLSGGAYNEQFF.

The chain joins TRBV2 to TRBJ2-3, with 14 bases that match TRBD2. The V gene end was trimmed by 3 bases and the J gene end by 8 bases; junction bases not matched to a gene: 4. Germline-derived CDR1 and CDR2 are SNHLY and FYNNEI. The CDR3 is 15 amino acids. The CDR3 loop is CASSDPTSGGGTQYF. The CDR3 coding sequence is TGTGCCAGCAGTGATCCGACTAGCGGGGGGGGTACGCAGTATTTT.

V and J are TRBV10-3 and TRBJ1-2, with 9 bases lining up with TRBD1. Germline V gene lookup returns CDR1 ENHRY and CDR2 SYGVKD. This CDR3 comprises 13 residues. V gave up 5 bases and J gave up 6 bases; unmatched junction bases: 4. The CDR3 reads CAISPDRGNGYTF. The CDR3 DNA follows: TGTGCCATCAGTCCCGACAGGGGGAATGGCTACACCTTC.

The chain combines TRBV28 with TRBJ1-3; 7 positions agree with TRBD1. Unmatched junction bases numbered 7, after V lost 10 bases and J lost 4 bases. Germline V CDR1 and CDR2: MDHEN, SYDVKM. This CDR3 spans 13 amino acids. Here the CDR3 reads CAIKGASGNTIYF. The CDR3 nucleotides read TGTGCCATCAAGGGGGCGTCCGGAAACACCATATATTTT.

This clone was found once. V and J are TRBV27 and TRBJ1-1; 8 bases align to TRBD1. CDR1 MNHEY and CDR2 SMNVEV come from the germline V gene (reference sequence). The CDR3 has 15 amino acids. The junction had 13 bases not matched to a gene; V was cut back by 8 bases and J by 5 bases. The CDR3 sequence is CASGYAGGLMTEAFF. The CDR3 DNA reads TGTGCCAGCGGTTATGCAGGGGGCTTGATGACTGAAGCTTTCTTT.

This clone was observed once. The J gene is TRBJ2-7, the V gene TRBV27; D is unclear. The V and J ends lost 7 bases and 2 bases respectively, with 12 bases between them. Germline assignment: CDR1 MNHEY and CDR2 SMNVEV (reference sequence). This CDR3 spans 13 amino acids. The CDR3 DNA follows: TGTGCCAGCAAGAGTAACCGGGCCTACGAGCAGTACTTC. Translating it yields CASKSNRAYEQYF.

The chain carries TRBV4-3 and TRBJ1-2; maybe TRBD1 (5 bases). Germline CDR1 and CDR2: LGHNA and YSLEER. The CDR3 has 14 residues. Trimming took 1 base from V and 7 from J, leaving 13 bases between them. Here the CDR3 reads CASSQVSGFSGYTF. In DNA form, the CDR3 reads TGCGCCAGCAGCCAAGTTTCAGGGTTCAGTGGCTACACCTTC.

The rearrangement uses TRBV30 and TRBJ1-3; D perhaps matches TRBD1 (5 bases). V was cut by 3 bases and J by 4 bases, with 13 bases left in between. The CDR3 is 14 amino acids. Germline V gene lookup returns CDR1 GTSNPN and CDR2 SVGIG (reference sequence). The CDR3 nucleotides are TGTGCCTGGAGGCGGGAGGGGCACGGAAACACCATATATTTT. Protein sequence: CAWRREGHGNTIYF.

The gene calls are TRBV2 and TRBJ2-6; 9 nucleotides match TRBD1. The V gene end was trimmed by 6 bases and the J gene end by 0 bases; junction bases not matched to a gene: 6. The CDR3 is made up of 17 amino acids. Per the germline V gene, CDR1 is SNHLY and CDR2 is FYNNEI. DNA for the CDR3: TGTGCCAGCAGGGACAGGGGCGGTTCCTCTGGGGCCAACGTCCTGACTTTC. Amino acids: CASRDRGGSSGANVLTF.

This clone appeared a single time. This chain uses TRBV30 with TRBJ1-2; D ambiguous. The CDR3 has 13 residues. V lost 0 bases and J lost 7, with 12 bases in between. From germline, CDR1 is GTSNPN and CDR2 SVGIG (reference sequence). DNA for the CDR3: TGTGCCTGGAGTGTTATGGAGATTGGTGGCTACACCTTC. Translating gives CAWSVMEIGGYTF.